This T cell receptor beta chain is drawn from a study of CD8 T cells in ankylosing spondylitis. Study-level points and caveats: Reactive arthritis synovial fluid and blood previously showed some of these motif variants. Matched ankylosing spondylitis synovial fluid reportedly showed significant enrichment of disease-linked clones.

With V trimmed by 5 bases and J by 7 bases, 10 bases remained unmatched. The germline gives CDR1 SSHAT, CDR2 FNYEAQ (reference sequence). This CDR3 comprises 15 residues. On this clonotype itself: Its antigen is still unknown.

As the method for making TCR beta libraries, quantitative 5'-RACE with molecular barcodes was used. From the 5' RACE reads, TCRdb called clonotypes with MiXCR, one entry per CDR3 protein. The sample has about 310,000 distinct CDR3 sequences; less than 25% are singletons. Input material: blood, either unsorted or a sorted T cell fraction (not recorded which). The chain joins TRBV7-7 to TRBJ2-5; TRBD1 aligns across 10 bases. The TCR was taken from a female donor with ankylosing spondylitis or in good health (not recorded which). In DNA, the CDR3 is TGTGCCAGCAGCAGGCCGGGACAGGGGACTGGGACCCAGTACTTC. Translated: CASSRPGQGTGTQYF.